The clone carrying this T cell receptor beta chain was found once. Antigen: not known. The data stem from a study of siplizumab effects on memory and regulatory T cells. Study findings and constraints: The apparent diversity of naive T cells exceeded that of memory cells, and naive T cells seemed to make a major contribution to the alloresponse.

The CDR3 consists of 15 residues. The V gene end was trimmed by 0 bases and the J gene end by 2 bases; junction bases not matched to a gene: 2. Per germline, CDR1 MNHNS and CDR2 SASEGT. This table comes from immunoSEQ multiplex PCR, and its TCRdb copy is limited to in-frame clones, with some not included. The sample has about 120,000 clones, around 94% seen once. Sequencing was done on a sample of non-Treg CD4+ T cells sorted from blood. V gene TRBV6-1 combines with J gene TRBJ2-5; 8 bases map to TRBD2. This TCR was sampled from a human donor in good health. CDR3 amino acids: CASSEATSGQETQYF. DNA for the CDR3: TGTGCCAGCAGTGAAGCTACTAGCGGACAAGAGACCCAGTACTTC.